These T cell receptor beta chains were read from a single sample in a study of T-cell memory formation after mild COVID-19. From the 5' RACE reads, TCRdb called clonotypes with MiXCR, one entry per CDR3 protein. There are tens of thousands of distinct CDR3 sequences in the sample; 16% occur only once, and roughly 30% lies in the top ten. The sequencing sample was made of PBMCs or a T cell subset sorted from them (not recorded which). These TCRs come from an adult woman who had mild COVID-19 (a few samples of this study predate the infection). Cell type and time point are not known. The CDR3 runs from the conserved cysteine through the conserved F or W. The order of the fields is D gene, V gene, clone size, J gene, CDR3 protein, CDR3 DNA. D genes are given only for firm matches. Only some rows state a clone size, as once, few, many or a class for expanded clones.

>TRBD1|TRBV7-9|few|TRBJ2-1
CASSLPPGGYSEQFF
TGTGCCAGCAGCTTGCCCCCAGGGGGATATAGTGAGCAGTTCTTC
>.|TRBV7-9|few|TRBJ2-7
CASSGAGSSYTSSYEQYF
TGTGCCAGCAGCGGCGCCGGGTCCTCGTATACAAGCTCCTACGAGCAGTACTTC
>TRBD2|TRBV4-3|.|TRBJ2-7
CASSPGLAVGNEQYF
TGCGCCAGCAGCCCCGGACTAGCGGTTGGGAACGAGCAGTACTTC
>.|TRBV6-5|many|TRBJ2-6
CASSYSSDRGANVLTF
TGTGCCAGCAGTTACTCGTCGGATAGAGGGGCCAACGTCCTGACTTTC
>.|TRBV15|few|TRBJ2-2
CATSSIDTGELFF
TGTGCCACCAGCAGTATAGACACCGGGGAGCTGTTTTTT
>.|TRBV5-1|few|TRBJ1-1
CASSLDIRQATNTEAFF
TGCGCCAGCAGCCTGGATATTAGACAGGCGACGAACACTGAAGCTTTCTTT
>.|TRBV7-2|.|TRBJ2-3
CASRTIPSGPVETDTQYF
TGTGCCAGCAGGACCATTCCTTCTGGGCCAGTCGAGACAGATACGCAGTATTTT
>.|TRBV29-1|.|TRBJ2-5
CSVEDRETQYF
TGCAGCGTTGAAGATCGAGAGACCCAGTACTTC
>TRBD2|TRBV3-1|few|TRBJ2-7
CASSQDRGRTYEQYF
TGTGCCAGCAGCCAAGATCGCGGGAGAACCTACGAGCAGTACTTC
>.|TRBV20-1|.|TRBJ2-7
CSARAESSYEQYF
TGCAGTGCTCGCGCTGAGAGCTCCTACGAGCAGTACTTC
>.|TRBV27|few|TRBJ1-2
CASSLSLPINYGYTF
TGTGCCAGCAGTTTATCGCTCCCAATTAACTATGGCTACACCTTC
>TRBD2|TRBV7-3|few|TRBJ2-3
CASSLLGGLDPLSDTQYF
TGTGCCAGCAGCTTATTGGGCGGACTAGACCCGTTGTCCGATACGCAGTATTTT
>TRBD1|TRBV6-4|.|TRBJ2-2
CASSRDSTGELFF
TGTGCCAGCAGCCGGGACAGCACCGGGGAGCTGTTTTTT
>.|TRBV29-1|.|TRBJ1-3
CSVERYESSGNTIYF
TGCAGCGTTGAGCGATATGAGAGCTCTGGAAACACCATATATTTT
>TRBD1|TRBV7-8|many|TRBJ2-5
CASSSSRGYEETQYF
TGTGCCAGCAGCTCCAGCAGGGGGTATGAAGAGACCCAGTACTTC
>.|TRBV6-5|.|TRBJ1-1
CASSYGSMGATEAFF
TGTGCCAGCAGTTACGGGTCGATGGGGGCGACTGAAGCTTTCTTT
>.|TRBV6-5|few|TRBJ1-2
CASTYGQGYGYTF
TGTGCCAGCACCTACGGGCAGGGCTATGGCTACACCTTC
>TRBD2|TRBV7-8|once|TRBJ2-1
CASSPRLAGEKSEQFF
TGTGCCAGCAGCCCCCGACTAGCGGGGGAGAAGAGTGAGCAGTTCTTC
>.|TRBV4-1|.|TRBJ1-1
CASSLPDYRAEAFF
TGCGCCAGCAGCCTCCCGGATTACAGGGCTGAAGCTTTCTTT
>.|TRBV2|.|TRBJ1-2
CASSYSAAVNLYGYTF
TGTGCCAGCAGTTACTCCGCGGCAGTGAACCTCTATGGCTACACCTTC
>TRBD2|TRBV9|.|TRBJ2-1
CASSAASGSSNEQFF
TGTGCCAGCAGCGCCGCTAGCGGGAGTTCAAATGAGCAGTTCTTC
>.|TRBV13|once|TRBJ1-1
CASSLLEGNTEAFF
TGTGCCAGCAGCTTATTGGAGGGGAACACTGAAGCTTTCTTT
>TRBD1|TRBV20-1|few|TRBJ2-1
CSARVSTGILNEQFF
TGCAGTGCTAGGGTCTCGACAGGGATTCTCAATGAGCAGTTCTTC
>.|TRBV4-1|.|TRBJ1-4
CASSPQDEKLFF
TGCGCCAGCAGCCCGCAGGATGAAAAACTGTTTTTT
>TRBD1|TRBV5-1|few|TRBJ2-1
CASSRGQGALRNEQFF
TGCGCCAGCAGCCGAGGACAGGGGGCGCTGAGGAATGAGCAGTTCTTC
>.|TRBV5-1|.|TRBJ2-7
CASSLDVESYEQYF
TGCGCCAGCAGCTTGGACGTCGAATCCTACGAGCAGTACTTC
>.|TRBV5-6|.|TRBJ1-2
CASSLDGTSGIYGYTF
TGTGCCAGCAGCTTGGATGGGACTAGCGGCATCTATGGCTACACCTTC
>.|TRBV5-1|.|TRBJ2-1
CASMEGSAYNEQFF
TGCGCCAGCATGGAAGGGTCCGCCTACAATGAGCAGTTCTTC
>.|TRBV6-5|.|TRBJ1-2
CASSYMASDGYTF
TGTGCCAGCAGTTACATGGCGTCCGATGGCTACACCTTC
>.|TRBV9|few|TRBJ2-2
CASSVFDTGELFF
TGTGCCAGCAGCGTGTTTGACACCGGGGAGCTGTTTTTT
>TRBD1|TRBV7-3|.|TRBJ2-3
CASSPRDSIPDTQYF
TGTGCCAGCAGCCCCCGGGACAGCATCCCAGATACGCAGTATTTT
>.|TRBV20-1|many|TRBJ2-5
CSARQGGETQYF
TGCAGTGCTAGACAGGGTGGTGAGACCCAGTACTTC
>TRBD2|TRBV7-8|few|TRBJ2-1
CASSILGLAGGYLMNEQFF
TGTGCCAGCAGCATACTGGGACTAGCGGGAGGATATCTTATGAATGAGCAGTTCTTC
>TRBD2|TRBV5-4|.|TRBJ2-3
CASSLRGLAGAGFIADTQYF
TGTGCCAGCAGCCTCAGGGGACTAGCGGGGGCTGGGTTCATCGCAGATACGCAGTATTTT
>.|TRBV20-1|few|TRBJ1-1
CSARDLAGAMNTEAFF
TGCAGTGCTAGAGATTTAGCAGGAGCCATGAACACTGAAGCTTTCTTT
>TRBD1|TRBV27|.|TRBJ2-3
CASSLYSTGVDTQYF
TGTGCCAGCAGTTTATATTCCACAGGGGTAGATACGCAGTATTTT
>TRBD1|TRBV11-3|.|TRBJ2-7
CASSLDPTGQGASYEQYF
TGTGCCAGCAGCTTAGATCCTACGGGACAGGGGGCCTCCTACGAGCAGTACTTC